The 17 T cell receptor beta chains listed next were all sequenced from one sample in a study of T cells after yellow fever vaccination. TCRdb reprocessed the 5' RACE reads via MiXCR and lists one record per CDR3 protein. The sample holds around 49,000 distinct CDR3 sequences, 6.8% seen once. The material sequenced was CD8+ T cells not binding an NS4B(214-222) dextramer, sorted from PBMCs, taken 45 days after the yellow fever booster vaccination. The receptors originated from a man aged 30 to 45 who received the YFV17D yellow fever vaccine.

This clonotype was seen ten or more times. The chain links TRBV18 to TRBJ2-1; no definite D call. V gave up 4 bases and J gave up 4 bases, with 8 bases separating them. Germline CDR1 and CDR2: KGHSH and LQKENI. There are 13 residues in the CDR3. Here the CDR3 DNA reads TGTGCCAGCTCACAGCCCGAATACAATGAGCAGTTCTTC. Encoded protein: CASSQPEYNEQFF.

This clonotype was detected ten times or more. The genes are TRBV4-2 and TRBJ2-5; TRBD2 might be the D (6 bases). Trimming pared 2 bases from V and 5 bases from J, leaving 18 bases between. CDR3 length equals 16 residues. Germline V CDR1 and CDR2: LGHNA, YNFKEQ. The CDR3 loop reads CASSQRPTSSRETQYF. The CDR3 nucleotides are TGTGCCAGCAGCCAACGCCCCACTAGCTCACGGGAGACCCAGTACTTC.

This clonotype was counted a few times. This chain links TRBV6-5 with TRBJ2-7; D unresolved. The V end was cut by 2 bases, the J end by 6 bases, with 14 bases between. The CDR3 has 14 amino acids. Germline values: CDR1 MNHEY, CDR2 SVGAGI. As DNA, the CDR3 is TGTGCCAGCAGTTACAACCCCGAGTCGGCCGAGCAGTACTTC. Protein: CASSYNPESAEQYF.

The chain couples TRBV12-3 or TRBV12-4 to TRBJ2-1, with 12 bases that match TRBD1. The CDR3 loop spans 19 amino acids. V was pared by 1 base and J by 8 bases, with 15 bases of the junction left unmatched. Written as DNA, the CDR3 is TGTGCCAGCAGTTTAGAAGGGACAGGGGGCGAAGTCAGGGCGGATGAGCAGTTCTTC. Its translation is CASSLEGTGGEVRADEQFF.

There are many counts of this clonotype. The chain joins TRBV29-1 to TRBJ2-6, with D hard to call. Trimming removed 5 bases from V and 1 base from J, with 9 bases in between. This CDR3 has 14 amino acids. In germline, CDR1 is SQVTM, CDR2 ANQGSEA. CDR3: CSVSKGSGANVLTF. Written as DNA, the CDR3 is TGCAGCGTTAGTAAAGGATCTGGGGCCAACGTCCTGACTTTC.

This clonotype was counted a few times. This chain links TRBV12-3 or TRBV12-4 with TRBJ2-7; 9 bases match TRBD2. The CDR3 has 14 amino acids. J lost 4 bases, V lost 4 bases, and 5 bases had no gene match. CDR3: CASSSSGLAYEQYF. The CDR3 DNA is TGTGCCAGCAGTTCCTCGGGACTAGCTTACGAGCAGTACTTC.

V usage is TRBV11-2 and J usage is TRBJ2-7; D may be TRBD2 (7 bases). Trimming took off 0 bases at V and 2 bases at J, with 14 bases between the two ends. The CDR3 consists of 16 residues. The germline CDR1 and CDR2 sequences are SGHAT and FQNNGV. CDR3 amino acids: CASSLEGAGVTYEQYF. CDR3 in DNA: TGTGCCAGCAGCTTAGAGGGGGCGGGAGTAACCTACGAGCAGTACTTC.

This clonotype was observed at least ten times. V usage is TRBV20-1 and J usage is TRBJ2-7; either TRBD1 or TRBD2 may fit D (5 bases each). The CDR3 contains 13 residues. V shed 8 bases and J shed 1 base, with 15 bases lying between them. CDR1 and CDR2 from the germline V gene are DFQATT and SNEGSKA (reference sequence). The CDR3 protein is CSYDRRESYEQYF. CDR3 sequence (DNA): TGCAGTTACGACCGCAGGGAGTCCTACGAGCAGTACTTC.

This clonotype has a count of ten or more. This chain uses TRBV12-3 or TRBV12-4 with TRBJ1-2; perhaps TRBD1 as D (6 bases). The CDR3 runs to 15 residues. V was shortened by 4 bases and J by 5 bases, with 17 bases between the two germline ends. CDR3 nucleotide sequence: TGTGCCAGCAGTTATCTCCCGGGGGCTAGGTATGGCTACACCTTC. It yields the protein CASSYLPGARYGYTF.

This clonotype was seen repeatedly, ten times or more. This sequence joins TRBV29-1 and TRBJ2-1, with 9 bases identical to TRBD1. The CDR3 totals 12 residues. Germline assignment: CDR1 SQVTM and CDR2 ANQGSEA. Losses at the gene ends were 3 bases for V and 9 bases for J; bases not matched to a gene: 3. The CDR3 DNA sequence: TGCAGCGTTGATATGGGACAGGGTGAGCAGTTCTTC. This encodes CSVDMGQGEQFF.

CDR3 residues: CASGEGAQDGYTF. The CDR3 DNA reads TGTGCCAGCGGGGAGGGGGCGCAGGATGGCTACACCTTC. This chain joins TRBV27 and TRBJ1-2, with 7 bases lining up with TRBD1. The V gene's germline CDR1 is MNHEY and CDR2 SMNVEV (reference sequence). The junction had 9 bases not matched to a gene; V was cut back by 8 bases and J by 6 bases. This CDR3 is built from 13 residues.

This clonotype came up a few times. Here the CDR3 omits its conserved ending phenylalanine or tryptophan, so a read error is the likely source. The genes are TRBV20-1 and TRBJ2-1, with D hard to call. V shed 6 bases and J shed 6 bases, with 12 bases lying between them. Germline V gives CDR1 DFQATT, CDR2 SNEGSKA (reference sequence). This CDR3 is 12 amino acids long. The CDR3 spells CSADVRANEQFL. The CDR3 DNA reads TGCAGTGCAGATGTTAGGGCCAATGAGCAGTTCCTC.

This clonotype was counted at least ten times. The chain has TRBV29-1 and TRBJ2-7, with 8 positions matching TRBD2. The CDR3 has 14 amino acids. V lost 6 bases to trimming and J lost 3 bases; unmatched junction nucleotides: 10. Germline values: CDR1 SQVTM, CDR2 ANQGSEA. The DNA for the CDR3 is TGCAGCGTCGAAACAGCGGGAGACCTCTACGAGCAGTACTTC. Encoded protein: CSVETAGDLYEQYF.

This clonotype was seen ten or more times. This chain uses TRBV7-2 with TRBJ2-7; 13 bases match TRBD2. The CDR3 is made up of 14 amino acids. J lost 6 bases, V lost 5 bases, and 4 bases had no gene match. Germline V CDR1 and CDR2: SGHTA, FQGNSA. CDR3 nucleotides: TGTGCCAGCAGCCCGGGACTAGCGGGATTCGAGCAGTACTTC. Its translation is CASSPGLAGFEQYF.

This clonotype was observed many times. V usage is TRBV20-1 and J usage is TRBJ2-7, with a tentative D call TRBD1 (5 bases). Trimming left V 6 bases short and J 0 bases short, with 12 bases between. CDR3 size: 13 residues. Germline V lookup: CDR1 DFQATT, CDR2 SNEGSKA (reference sequence). DNA of the CDR3: TGCAGTGCCCGTGGGGCTAACTCCTACGAGCAGTACTTC. Protein product: CSARGANSYEQYF.

This clonotype was detected only a few times. The gene calls are TRBV7-8 and TRBJ2-1, with no clear D. V lost 4 bases and J 4 bases, leaving 14 bases between the germline ends. The CDR3 runs to 15 residues. The germline CDR1 and CDR2 sequences are SGHVS and FQNEAQ. The CDR3 nucleotides read TGTGCCAGCAGCTCCCCCCCCGTGAGTTACAATGAGCAGTTCTTC. Its translation is CASSSPPVSYNEQFF.

Notes on this clonotype: Just one base apart from a much larger clone, this may be a read error. The rearrangement uses TRBV4-3 and TRBJ2-7, with D possibly TRBD2 on 6 matching bases. Looked up from germline, CDR1 is LGHNA and CDR2 is YSLEER. The CDR3 has 14 residues. V shed 1 base and J shed 2 bases, with 9 bases lying between them. CDR3 in DNA: TGCGCCAGCAGCCAAGGTGGAGGGGCCTACGAGCAGTACTTC. Translated: CASSQGGGAYEQYF.